Shown below are 20 T cell receptor beta chains from a single sample sequenced in a study of radiation and T cells in renal cell carcinoma. Only in-frame clones appear in the TCRdb table, and some are missing; sequencing was by immunoSEQ multiplex PCR. In the table there are about 59,000 clones, over 70% of which are singletons. Time point meaning: baseline pretreatment blood. The treatment here: 15 Gy SBRT to primary tumor, nephrectomy 4 weeks later. The starting material was blood, obtained from a patient whose treatment included radiotherapy and nephrectomy. The receptors were gathered from a man aged 55 to 70 with renal cell carcinoma.

The chain combines TRBV6-5 with TRBJ2-1, with a weak D call TRBD2 (8 bases). Germline assignment: CDR1 MNHEY and CDR2 SVGAGI. Trimming left V 6 bases short and J 2 bases short, with 14 bases between. The length of the CDR3 is 15 residues. The DNA of the CDR3 is TGTGCCAGCAGACAGGGGACTAGTCCCTACAATGAGCAGTTCTTC. Amino acid sequence: CASRQGTSPYNEQFF.

This clone turned up a few times. The chain is built from TRBV6-6 and TRBJ2-1; 9 bases are shared with TRBD2. This CDR3 region has 16 residues. The V and J ends lost 6 bases and 6 bases, in that order; junction bases with no gene match: 12. Germline CDR1 MNHNY, CDR2 SVGAGI (reference sequence). In DNA, the CDR3 is TGTGCCAGCAGCCAAAAAAGGTCGGGACTAGCCAATGAGCAGTTCTTC. Amino acid sequence: CASSQKRSGLANEQFF.

The chain links TRBV28 to TRBJ1-2; D gene unclear. The germline gives CDR1 MDHEN, CDR2 SYDVKM. The ends were cut back, 3 bases at V and 2 bases at J, with 4 bases in the middle. The CDR3 has 12 amino acids. The CDR3 sequence: CASSFNNYGYTF. Here the CDR3 DNA reads TGTGCCAGCAGTTTCAACAACTATGGCTACACCTTC.

The chain employs TRBV15 and TRBJ1-5; D call uncertain. The CDR3 sequence is 12 residues long. CDR1 and CDR2 (germline): LNHNV, YYDKDF (reference sequence). Trimming took off 0 bases at V and 9 bases at J, with 6 bases between the two ends. The chain's CDR3 is CATSRDGLPQHF. In DNA, the CDR3 is TGTGCCACCAGCAGAGATGGGCTGCCCCAGCATTTT.

V usage is TRBV19 and J usage is TRBJ2-7, with 7 bases aligning to TRBD2. The V gene's germline CDR1 is LNHDA and CDR2 SQIVND (reference sequence). This CDR3 is built from 12 residues. With 6 bases clipped from V and 3 bases from J, the junction kept 2 bases outside the gene matches. The CDR3 reads CASSGGGYEQYF. CDR3 DNA: TGTGCCAGTAGCGGCGGGGGCTACGAGCAGTACTTC. Variable domain in full (rest from reference TRBV19 and TRBJ2-7): DGGITQSPKYLFRKEGQNVTLSCEQNLNHDAMYWYRQDPGQGLRLIYYSQIVNDFQKGDIAEGYSVSREKKESFPLTVTSAQKNPTAFYLCASSGGGYEQYFGPGTRLTVT.

By its share, this clone is medium-sized. This chain links TRBV4-1 with TRBJ2-2, with D tentatively TRBD2 (6 bases). V gave up 6 bases and J gave up 7 bases, with 21 bases separating them. The CDR3 loop spans 16 amino acids. Germline CDR1 MGHRA, CDR2 YSYEKL. The CDR3 region has the DNA TGCGCCAGCAGGGAATGGAAGGAGCGGGCCGGCGGGGAGCTGTTTTTT. Translated: CASREWKERAGGELFF.

The CDR3 DNA follows: TGTGCCAGCAGCGGACGGACAGGACCTAACTATGGCTACACCTTC. Translation: CASSGRTGPNYGYTF. J is TRBJ1-2 and V is TRBV13; 7 bases agree with TRBD1. After removal of 5 bases from V and 0 bases from J, the junction contained 6 bases not matched to a gene. Germline loops: CDR1 PRHDT, CDR2 FYEKMQ (reference sequence). The CDR3 is 15 residues long.

The V call is TRBV6-5, the J call TRBJ1-2, with D possibly being TRBD1 (5 bases). CDR3 size: 15 residues. CDR1 and CDR2 (germline): MNHEY, SVGAGI. The V gene lost 2 bases and the J gene lost 4 bases, with 14 bases spanning the gap. In DNA, the CDR3 is TGTGCCAGCAGTTACCCCTCTAGGGGCGGCTATGGCTACACCTTC. It translates to CASSYPSRGGYGYTF.

The table lists this clone with a count of one. V gene TRBV9 combines with J gene TRBJ2-6; D is uncertain. The V gene's germline CDR1 is SGDLS and CDR2 YYNGEE. The CDR3 is 16 amino acids. V shed 0 bases and J shed 4 bases, with 11 bases lying between them. This chain's CDR3 is CASSVATAAGANVLTF. CDR3 DNA sequence: TGTGCCAGCAGCGTAGCTACGGCTGCCGGGGCCAACGTCCTGACTTTC.

The chain uses TRBV2 and TRBJ1-5, with TRBD1 matching over 9 bases. CDR3 size: 15 residues. Germline-derived CDR1 and CDR2 are SNHLY and FYNNEI. V shed 7 bases and J 2 bases; nucleotides not matched to a gene: 6. CDR3 nucleotide sequence: TGTGCCAGCAAGCGGGACAGGGCGGGCAATCAGCCCCAGCATTTT. Translated: CASKRDRAGNQPQHF.

The chain has TRBV7-2 and TRBJ2-7; 7 nucleotides match TRBD1. The V gene's germline CDR1 is SGHTA and CDR2 FQGNSA. The V segment lost 5 bases and the J segment 2 bases; nucleotides outside the gene matches: 3. The CDR3 consists of 13 residues. Here the CDR3 DNA reads TGTGCCAGCAGCAGGGACAGCGCCTACGAGCAGTACGTC. It is translated as CASSRDSAYEQYV.

This clone showed up just once. The gene calls are TRBV11-2 and TRBJ2-3; tentatively, D is TRBD1 (6 bases). Germline V gives CDR1 SGHAT, CDR2 FQNNGV. V lost 0 bases, J lost 5 bases, and 15 bases lay in between. The CDR3 is 16 residues long. The CDR3 spells CASSLEGAGGGDTQYF. CDR3 sequence (DNA): TGTGCCAGCAGCTTAGAGGGGGCCGGTGGTGGAGATACGCAGTATTTT.

This chain uses TRBV30 with TRBJ2-3; D ambiguous. V lost 3 bases and J lost 9, with 10 bases in between. The CDR3 consists of 11 residues. Germline CDR1 GTSNPN, CDR2 SVGIG (reference sequence). CDR3 residues: CAWRIGVTQYF. CDR3 bases: TGTGCCTGGAGAATCGGTGTAACGCAGTATTTT.

V and J are TRBV5-6 and TRBJ2-2; TRBD1 agrees at 9 bases. Looked up from germline, CDR1 is SGHDT and CDR2 is YYEEEE. V was pared by 0 bases and J by 4 bases, with 1 base of the junction left unmatched. The length of the CDR3 is 15 residues. CDR3 loop: CASSLGDRATGELFF. The DNA for the CDR3 is TGTGCCAGCAGCTTGGGGGACAGGGCCACCGGGGAGCTGTTTTTT.

The chain is built from TRBV20-1 and TRBJ2-1, with D unresolved. CDR3 length: 11 residues. In germline, CDR1 is DFQATT, CDR2 SNEGSKA (reference sequence). Trimming stripped 7 bases from V and 10 bases from J, with 14 bases between. This chain's CDR3 is CSVTPSSEQFF. Written as DNA, the CDR3 is TGCAGTGTCACCCCCAGCTCCGAGCAGTTCTTC.

The rearrangement links TRBV6-1 to TRBJ1-5; 8 nucleotides align to TRBD1. Losses at the gene ends were 6 bases for V and 11 bases for J; bases not matched to a gene: 15. The CDR3 has 15 residues. Germline lookup yields CDR1 MNHNS and CDR2 SASEGT. The CDR3 DNA reads as TGTGCCAGCAGGGCAGTGACAGGGGCCTCTGAAGCCCAGCATTTT. It is translated as CASRAVTGASEAQHF.

The J gene is TRBJ1-1, the V gene TRBV7-9, with 7 bases that match TRBD1. V was pared by 8 bases and J by 13 bases, with 13 bases of the junction left unmatched. This CDR3 contains 12 residues. Germline V gene lookup returns CDR1 SEHNR and CDR2 FQNEAQ (reference sequence). CDR3 sequence (DNA): TGTGCCAGCGGCCCCCTCGGGACAGCCGGTTTCTTT. It translates to CASGPLGTAGFF.

This chain joins TRBV7-9 and TRBJ2-2; weak D call: TRBD1 (5 bases). This CDR3 has 14 residues. CDR1 is SEHNR, CDR2 FQNEAQ, per germline (reference sequence). With 8 bases removed from V and 0 bases from J, the gap between germline ends came to 10 bases. The CDR3 DNA reads as TGTGCCAGCCGTGGCAGGGCGAACACCGGGGAGCTGTTTTTT. Translation gives CASRGRANTGELFF.

V gene TRBV10-2 combines with J gene TRBJ1-2, with a possible D match to TRBD1 (5 bases). The CDR3 loop spans 14 amino acids. In germline, CDR1 is WSHSY, CDR2 SAAADI. The germline V and J ends were trimmed by 5 bases and 4 bases, with 14 bases remaining between them. The CDR3 DNA reads TGCGCCAGCAGTCGGGGGATCCCGTCCTATGGCTACACCTTC. Protein product: CASSRGIPSYGYTF.

The chain couples TRBV7-2 to TRBJ1-1; no clear D gene. Trimming cost V 1 base and J 1 base, with 4 bases left between them. Germline assignment: CDR1 SGHTA and CDR2 FQGNSA. This CDR3 region has 13 residues. The CDR3 sequence: CASSLGTNTEAFF. The CDR3 nucleotides read TGTGCCAGCAGCTTAGGCACGAACACTGAAGCTTTCTTT.